These 28 T cell receptor beta chains originate from one sample sequenced in a study of response to subunit inactivated influenza vaccine. From the RT-PCR reads, TCRdb called clonotypes with MiXCR, one entry per CDR3 protein. The sample has approximately 500,000 distinct CDR3 sequences; around 13% are singletons. The input for sequencing was PBMCs from blood, taken about 40 days after vaccination. The origin of the receptors is a man over 45 who received an inactivated influenza vaccine.

This chain joins TRBV28 and TRBJ1-2, with D uncertain. With 6 bases removed from V and 5 bases from J, the gap between germline ends came to 13 bases. Per the germline V gene, CDR1 is MDHEN and CDR2 is SYDVKM. The CDR3 loop spans 13 amino acids. CDR3 loop: CASREWTGYGYTF. The CDR3 bases are TGTGCCAGCAGGGAATGGACGGGGTATGGCTACACCTTC.

There are a few counts of this clonotype. The chain couples TRBV9 to TRBJ2-3; D is perhaps TRBD1 (5 bases). The ends were cut back, 4 bases at V and 2 bases at J, with 11 bases in the middle. The CDR3 length is 14 residues. Looked up from germline, CDR1 is SGDLS and CDR2 is YYNGEE. The CDR3 coding sequence is TGTGCCAGCAGCCACGGACAATCCACAGATACGCAGTATTTT. Its translation is CASSHGQSTDTQYF.

This clonotype was recorded a few times. The chain joins TRBV20-1 to TRBJ1-4, with D perhaps TRBD1 (5 bases). Germline V gene lookup returns CDR1 DFQATT and CDR2 SNEGSKA (reference sequence). CDR3 length: 15 amino acids. The CDR3, as DNA: TGCGGATGGTTGGGGGGGACCTCAACTAATGAAAAACTGTTTTTT. Translating it yields CGWLGGTSTNEKLFF.

This clonotype was observed a handful of times. This chain connects TRBV4-3 to TRBJ2-7; 7 bases align to TRBD1. CDR1 and CDR2 from the germline V gene are LGHNA and YSLEER. V shed 4 bases and J 3 bases; nucleotides not matched to a gene: 6. The CDR3 contains 14 residues. The CDR3 region is CASSRDRKIYEQYF. DNA of the CDR3: TGCGCCAGCAGCCGGGACAGAAAAATCTACGAGCAGTACTTC.

This clonotype has only a few counts. The V call is TRBV20-1, the J call TRBJ2-7; 8 bases match TRBD2. The CDR3 spans 16 residues. CDR1 DFQATT and CDR2 SNEGSKA come from the germline V gene (reference sequence). With V trimmed by 1 base and J by 2 bases, 10 bases remained unmatched. CDR3 in DNA: TGCAGTGCTAGAGGGCTAGCGGGCCTCGCCCCCTACGAGCAGTACTTC. It codes for CSARGLAGLAPYEQYF.

This clonotype has a count of ten or more. The genes are TRBV6-1 and TRBJ2-7, with 11 bases matching TRBD1. Germline V lookup: CDR1 MNHNS, CDR2 SASEGT. This CDR3 is 14 amino acids long. The trim removed 5 bases at V and 6 bases at J, leaving 6 bases unmatched. In DNA, the CDR3 is TGTGCCAGCAGTACCGGACAGGGGGCTCGCGAGCAGTACTTC. Protein: CASSTGQGAREQYF.

The rearrangement joins TRBV4-3 to TRBJ1-5, with D hard to call. Between the trimmed V and J ends, which lost 2 bases and 7 bases, there was a span of 9 bases. CDR1 is LGHNA, CDR2 YSLEER, per germline. The CDR3 has 13 residues. In DNA, the CDR3 is TGCGCCAGCAGCCAAAACCTAGGACAGCCCCAGCATTTT. Translation gives CASSQNLGQPQHF.

This clonotype was seen repeatedly, ten times or more. The chain is built from TRBV7-2 and TRBJ1-1; D gene ambiguous. Germline values: CDR1 SGHTA, CDR2 FQGNSA. The V end lost 8 bases, the J end lost 3 bases, and 16 bases lay between the germline ends. There are 14 residues in the CDR3. CDR3 residues: CASGRFSGDTEAFF. CDR3 nucleotides: TGTGCCAGCGGACGATTTTCCGGCGACACTGAAGCTTTCTTT.

This clonotype was recorded at least ten times. The V gene is TRBV7-8, the J gene TRBJ2-1; D remains ambiguous. Germline CDR1 reads SGHVS; CDR2 reads FQNEAQ. The V end was cut by 0 bases, the J end by 0 bases, with 9 bases between. The CDR3 is 16 residues long. The CDR3 loop is CASSLAYTGSYNEQFF. The CDR3 region has the DNA TGTGCCAGCAGCTTAGCGTATACGGGCTCCTACAATGAGCAGTTCTTC. The complete variable domain, with remaining parts taken from reference TRBV7-8 and TRBJ2-1, reads GAGVSQSPRYKVAKRGQDVALRCDPISGHVSLFWYQQALGQGPEFLTYFQNEAQLDKSGLPSDRFFAERPEGSVSTLKIQRTQQEDSAVYLCASSLAYTGSYNEQFFGPGTRLTVL.

The sample holds a few counts of this clonotype. The chain employs TRBV29-1 and TRBJ2-5, with TRBD2 identical over 7 bases. The germline gives CDR1 SQVTM, CDR2 ANQGSEA. The CDR3 has 13 amino acids. Unmatched junction bases numbered 7, after V lost 6 bases and J lost 3 bases. The CDR3 coding sequence is TGCAGCGTCAGGGCTAGCGGCAAAGAGACCCAGTACTTC. It is translated as CSVRASGKETQYF. Full variable domain (missing parts from reference TRBV29-1 and TRBJ2-5): SAVISQKPSRDICQRGTSLTIQCQVDSQVTMMFWYRQQPGQSLTLIATANQGSEATYESGFVIDKFPISRPNLTFSTLTVSNMSPEDSSIYLCSVRASGKETQYFGPGTRLLVL.

The CDR3 bases are TGCGCCAGCAGCTTGGAGCAGGTGTACAATGAGCAGTTCTTC. This codes for CASSLEQVYNEQFF. V gene TRBV5-1 combines with J gene TRBJ2-1; D gene unclear. Trimming removed 0 bases from V and 4 bases from J, with 8 bases in between. This CDR3 contains 14 residues. In germline, CDR1 is SGHRS, CDR2 YFSETQ.

This clonotype was detected only a few times. J is TRBJ1-5 and V is TRBV20-1; 9 bases agree with TRBD1. J was trimmed by 5 bases and V by 0 bases; bases with no gene match: 5. The CDR3 is 15 amino acids. Germline V lookup: CDR1 DFQATT, CDR2 SNEGSKA (reference sequence). DNA for the CDR3: TGCAGTGCTAGAGATTGGGACAGGGTCGATCAGCCCCAGCATTTT. Residues: CSARDWDRVDQPQHF.

The chain employs TRBV28 and TRBJ2-6; 7 bases map to TRBD1. This CDR3 spans 16 amino acids. The V and J ends lost 6 bases and 4 bases, in that order; junction bases with no gene match: 9. The V gene's germline CDR1 is MDHEN and CDR2 SYDVKM. CDR3 coding DNA: TGTGCCAGCAGCCCGACAGGGACGACCGGGGCCAACGTCCTGACTTTC. Protein product: CASSPTGTTGANVLTF.

This clonotype was detected a few times. V usage is TRBV7-9 and J usage is TRBJ2-2, with D uncertain. The CDR3 sequence is 11 residues long. Trimming took off 7 bases at V and 6 bases at J, with 6 bases between the two ends. Germline lookup yields CDR1 SEHNR and CDR2 FQNEAQ (reference sequence). The CDR3 region is CASTPPGELFF. CDR3 nucleotide sequence: TGTGCCAGCACCCCTCCCGGGGAGCTGTTTTTT.

This clonotype occurred a few times. The V call is TRBV2, the J call TRBJ2-2, with D uncertain. The CDR3 has 14 residues. CDR1 and CDR2 (germline): SNHLY, FYNNEI. Trimming took off 8 bases at V and 4 bases at J, with 14 bases between the two ends. CDR3 sequence (DNA): TGTGCCAGCGGATTGACGATCGGCACCGGGGAGCTGTTTTTT. Translation gives CASGLTIGTGELFF.

This clonotype has at least ten counts. The chain is built from TRBV20-1 and TRBJ2-7; tentatively, D is TRBD1 (6 bases). V lost 5 bases, J lost 2 bases, and 19 bases lay in between. The CDR3 is 15 residues long. Germline values: CDR1 DFQATT, CDR2 SNEGSKA (reference sequence). The CDR3 sequence: CSAPPHDRTPYEQYV. The CDR3, as DNA: TGCAGTGCTCCCCCTCACGACAGGACTCCCTACGAGCAGTACGTC.

This clonotype came up a few times. The rearrangement uses TRBV3-1 and TRBJ2-5; 10 bases map to TRBD2. This CDR3 has 15 amino acids. V gave up 5 bases and J gave up 5 bases; unmatched junction bases: 8. CDR1 and CDR2 (germline): LGHDT, YNNKEL (reference sequence). This CDR3 reads CASSFGAGGPETQYF. The CDR3 nucleotides read TGTGCCAGCAGCTTCGGAGCGGGAGGGCCGGAGACCCAGTACTTC.

This clonotype was seen only a few times. This chain uses TRBV27 with TRBJ1-2; no definite D call. Germline values: CDR1 MNHEY, CDR2 SMNVEV (reference sequence). Trimming removed 0 bases at V and 6 bases at J, with 8 bases between. This CDR3 is built from 13 residues. The CDR3 region is CASSLSTRDGYTF. CDR3 DNA sequence: TGTGCCAGCAGTTTATCGACGAGGGATGGCTACACCTTC.

This clonotype was seen more than once but under ten times. The rearrangement joins TRBV10-3 to TRBJ2-5, with TRBD1 identical over 9 bases. Germline V CDR1 and CDR2: ENHRY, SYGVKD. Unmatched junction bases numbered 9, after V lost 5 bases and J lost 5 bases. The CDR3 sequence is 15 residues long. The CDR3: CAISKRDRDRETQYF. The CDR3 DNA reads TGTGCCATCAGTAAACGGGACAGGGATCGGGAGACCCAGTACTTC.

V is TRBV2 and J is TRBJ2-7; either TRBD1 or TRBD2 may fit D (5 bases each). Trimming took 4 bases from V and 0 from J, leaving 13 bases between them. CDR3 length: 15 residues. CDR1 and CDR2 from the germline V gene are SNHLY and FYNNEI. The chain's CDR3 is CASSVAGASSYEQYF. The DNA of the CDR3 is TGTGCCAGCAGTGTCGCCGGGGCGAGCTCCTACGAGCAGTACTTC.

This chain links TRBV4-2 with TRBJ1-2, with TRBD1 matching 9 bases. With V trimmed by 0 bases and J by 8 bases, 4 bases remained unmatched. Germline V lookup: CDR1 LGHNA, CDR2 YNFKEQ. This CDR3 has 14 residues. DNA of the CDR3: TGTGCCAGCAGCCAAGACGGGACAGGGTCCGGCTACACCTTC. This gives the protein CASSQDGTGSGYTF.

This chain links TRBV7-2 with TRBJ2-5, with 7 bases fitting TRBD2. The CDR3 covers 17 residues. Trimming cost V 2 bases and J 2 bases; bases outside gene matches: 11. Germline assignment: CDR1 SGHTA and CDR2 FQGNSA. Here the CDR3 reads CASSLFNLGEGQETQYF. In DNA form, the CDR3 reads TGTGCCAGCAGCTTATTTAACCTGGGGGAGGGACAAGAGACCCAGTACTTC.

This clonotype has just a few counts. This rearrangement joins TRBV20-1 to TRBJ2-7, with a weak D call TRBD2 (5 bases). The germline V and J ends were trimmed by 5 bases and 3 bases, with 14 bases remaining between them. The CDR3 extends over 13 amino acids. Germline V gene data show CDR1 as DFQATT and CDR2 as SNEGSKA (reference sequence). CDR3 protein: CSACPRDFYEQYF. Here the CDR3 DNA reads TGCAGTGCTTGCCCCCGGGATTTCTACGAGCAGTACTTC.

This rearrangement joins TRBV19 to TRBJ2-5, with D possibly TRBD2 on 5 matching bases. Deletions cut 8 bases from V and 3 bases from J, with 13 bases between. The CDR3 runs 13 residues. Per germline, CDR1 LNHDA and CDR2 SQIVND (reference sequence). As DNA, the CDR3 is TGTGCCAGTGCCGGACTGAACGAAGAGACCCAGTACTTC. It is translated as CASAGLNEETQYF.

In this sample, this clonotype turned up a few times. V and J are TRBV6-1 and TRBJ1-2, with TRBD1 matching 10 bases. From germline, CDR1 is MNHNS and CDR2 SASEGT. The CDR3 runs 14 residues. Trimming removed 5 bases from V and 4 bases from J; junction bases left unmatched: 4. The CDR3 DNA is TGTGCCAGCAGTAGACAGGGGGCAGGCTATGGCTACACCTTC. Protein product: CASSRQGAGYGYTF.

This clonotype was observed a few times. The rearrangement links TRBV20-1 to TRBJ1-2; 7 bases line up with TRBD1. This CDR3 is built from 13 residues. The germline CDR1 and CDR2 sequences are DFQATT and SNEGSKA (reference sequence). The J segment lost 8 bases and the V segment lost 6 bases, leaving 12 bases of the junction unmatched. As DNA, the CDR3 is TGCAGTGCGCCCGCCAGGGGGTTTGTAGGCTACACCTTC. It specifies CSAPARGFVGYTF.

V is TRBV30 and J is TRBJ2-3; 7 bases are a match to TRBD2. CDR1 is GTSNPN and CDR2 is SVGIG in the germline V gene (reference sequence). V was pared by 2 bases and J by 3 bases, with 5 bases of the junction left unmatched. The CDR3 runs to 14 residues. The CDR3 DNA follows: TGTGCCTGGAGTAGAGGGCGGGGGACAGATACGCAGTATTTT. It is translated as CAWSRGRGTDTQYF.

This clonotype came up many times. J is TRBJ2-1 and V is TRBV29-1; the match to TRBD2 covers 9 bases. The CDR3 has 13 amino acids. Germline V CDR1 and CDR2: SQVTM, ANQGSEA. The V gene end was trimmed by 7 bases and the J gene end by 7 bases; junction bases not matched to a gene: 8. In nucleotides, the CDR3 is TGCAGCGGAATACCGGGACTAGCTAATGAGCAGTTCTTC. Its protein is CSGIPGLANEQFF.